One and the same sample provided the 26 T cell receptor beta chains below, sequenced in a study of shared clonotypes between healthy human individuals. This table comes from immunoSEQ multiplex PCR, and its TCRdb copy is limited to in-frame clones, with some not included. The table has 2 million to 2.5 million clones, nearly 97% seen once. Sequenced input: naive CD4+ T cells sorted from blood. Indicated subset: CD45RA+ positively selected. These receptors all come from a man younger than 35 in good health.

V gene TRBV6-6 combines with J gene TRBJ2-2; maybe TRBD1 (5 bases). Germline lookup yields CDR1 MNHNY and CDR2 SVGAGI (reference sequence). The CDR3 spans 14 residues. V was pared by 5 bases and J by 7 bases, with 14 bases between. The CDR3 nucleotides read TGTGCCAGCAGTCCTAGGGGTTGGGGCGGGGAGCTGTTTTTT. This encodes CASSPRGWGGELFF.

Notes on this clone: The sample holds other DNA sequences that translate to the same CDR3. The CDR3 loop is CASSRGGLETQYF. The CDR3 bases are TGTGCCAGCAGCCGGGGGGGCCTAGAGACCCAGTACTTC. This sequence joins TRBV7-2 and TRBJ2-5, with 8 bases aligning to TRBD2. CDR1 is SGHTA and CDR2 is FQGNSA in the germline V gene. CDR3 length: 13 amino acids. V trimming: 5 bases; J trimming: 4 bases; junction bases outside the gene matches: 3.

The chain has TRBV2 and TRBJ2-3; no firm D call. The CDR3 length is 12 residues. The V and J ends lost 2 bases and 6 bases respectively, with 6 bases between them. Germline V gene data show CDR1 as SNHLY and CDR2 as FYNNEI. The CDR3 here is CASSERPDTQYF. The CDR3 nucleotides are TGTGCCAGCAGTGAACGGCCCGATACGCAGTATTTT.

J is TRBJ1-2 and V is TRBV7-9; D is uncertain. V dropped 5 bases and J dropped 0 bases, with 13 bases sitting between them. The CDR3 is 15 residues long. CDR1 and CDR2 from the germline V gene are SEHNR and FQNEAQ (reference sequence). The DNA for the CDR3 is TGTGCCAGCAGCCGATTAAGAGACGCTAACTATGGCTACACCTTC. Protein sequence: CASSRLRDANYGYTF.

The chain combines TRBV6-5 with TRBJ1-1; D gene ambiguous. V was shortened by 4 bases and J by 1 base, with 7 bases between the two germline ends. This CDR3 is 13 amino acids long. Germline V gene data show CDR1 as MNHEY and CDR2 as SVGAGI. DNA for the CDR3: TGTGCCAGCAGTTGGAAGGGGAACACTGAAGCTTTCTTT. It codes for CASSWKGNTEAFF.

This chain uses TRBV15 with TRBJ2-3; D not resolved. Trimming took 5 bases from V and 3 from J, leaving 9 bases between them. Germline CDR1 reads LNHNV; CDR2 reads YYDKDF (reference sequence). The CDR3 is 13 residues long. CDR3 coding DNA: TGTGCCACCAGCTCGGGTTTAACAGATACGCAGTATTTT. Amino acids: CATSSGLTDTQYF. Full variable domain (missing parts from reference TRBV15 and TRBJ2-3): DAMVIQNPRYQVTQFGKPVTLSCSQTLNHNVMYWYQQKSSQAPKLLFHYYDKDFNNEADTPDNFQSRRPNTSFCFLDIRSPGLGDTAMYLCATSSGLTDTQYFGPGTRLTVL.

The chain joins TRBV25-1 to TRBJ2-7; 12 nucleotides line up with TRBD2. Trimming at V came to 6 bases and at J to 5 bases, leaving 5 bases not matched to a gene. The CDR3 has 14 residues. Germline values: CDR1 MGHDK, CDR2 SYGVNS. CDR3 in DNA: TGTGCCAGCAGCTCTAGCGGGGGGGGCAACGAGCAGTACTTC. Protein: CASSSSGGGNEQYF.

The CDR3 here is CATTRDRGNGNTIYF. CDR3 DNA sequence: TGTGCCACGACTAGGGACAGGGGAAATGGAAACACCATATATTTT. The J gene is TRBJ1-3, the V gene TRBV6-1, with TRBD1 identical over 10 bases. CDR1 and CDR2 (germline): MNHNS, SASEGT. This CDR3 has 15 amino acids. V trimming: 10 bases; J trimming: 3 bases; junction bases outside the gene matches: 9.

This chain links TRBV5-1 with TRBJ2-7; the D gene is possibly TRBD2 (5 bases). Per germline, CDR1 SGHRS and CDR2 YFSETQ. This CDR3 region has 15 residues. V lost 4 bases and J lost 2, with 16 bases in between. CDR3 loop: CASSHGSGPAYEQYF. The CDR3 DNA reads TGCGCCAGCAGCCATGGCAGCGGTCCTGCCTACGAGCAGTACTTC. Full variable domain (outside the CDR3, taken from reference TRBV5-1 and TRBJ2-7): KAGVTQTPRYLIKTRGQQVTLSCSPISGHRSVSWYQQTPGQGLQFLFEYFSETQRNKGNFPGRFSGRQFSNSRSEMNVSTLELGDSALYLCASSHGSGPAYEQYFGPGTRLTVT.

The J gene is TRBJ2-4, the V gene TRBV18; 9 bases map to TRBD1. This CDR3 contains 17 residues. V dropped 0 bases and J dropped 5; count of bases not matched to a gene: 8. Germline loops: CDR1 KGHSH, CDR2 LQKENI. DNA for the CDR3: TGTGCCAGCTCACCACCGAACAGGGGGCGCCCCGAAAACATTCAGTACTTC. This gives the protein CASSPPNRGRPENIQYF.

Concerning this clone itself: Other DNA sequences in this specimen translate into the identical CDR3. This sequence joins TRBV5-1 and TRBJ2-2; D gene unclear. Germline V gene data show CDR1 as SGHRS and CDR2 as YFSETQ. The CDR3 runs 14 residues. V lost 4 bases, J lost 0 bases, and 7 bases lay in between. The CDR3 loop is CASSLTSNTGELFF. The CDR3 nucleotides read TGCGCCAGCAGCCTGACCTCGAACACCGGGGAGCTGTTTTTT.

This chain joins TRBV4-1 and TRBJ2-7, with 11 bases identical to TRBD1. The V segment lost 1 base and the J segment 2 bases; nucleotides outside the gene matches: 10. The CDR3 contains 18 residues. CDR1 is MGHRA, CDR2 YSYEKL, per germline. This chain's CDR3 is CASSQGRLPGQGAYEQYF. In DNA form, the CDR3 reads TGCGCCAGCAGCCAAGGGCGGCTACCGGGACAGGGGGCCTACGAGCAGTACTTC.

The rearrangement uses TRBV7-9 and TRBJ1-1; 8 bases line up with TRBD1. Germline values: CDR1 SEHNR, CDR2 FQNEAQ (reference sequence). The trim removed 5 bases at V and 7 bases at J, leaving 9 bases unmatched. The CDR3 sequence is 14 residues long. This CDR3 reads CASSKQGELVEAFF. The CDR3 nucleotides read TGTGCCAGCAGCAAACAGGGGGAGTTGGTTGAAGCTTTCTTT. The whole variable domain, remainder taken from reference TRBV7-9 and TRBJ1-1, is DTGVSQNPRHKITKRGQNVTFRCDPISEHNRLYWYRQTLGQGPEFLTYFQNEAQLEKSRLLSDRFSAERPKGSFSTLEIQRTEQGDSAMYLCASSKQGELVEAFFGQGTRLTVV.

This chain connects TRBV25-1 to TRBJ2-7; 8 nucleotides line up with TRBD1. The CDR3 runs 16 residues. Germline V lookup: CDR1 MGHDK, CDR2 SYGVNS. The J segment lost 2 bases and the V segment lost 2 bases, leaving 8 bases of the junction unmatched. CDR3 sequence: CASSEADRGSTYEQYF. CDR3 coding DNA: TGTGCCAGCAGTGAAGCTGACAGGGGTTCTACCTACGAGCAGTACTTC.

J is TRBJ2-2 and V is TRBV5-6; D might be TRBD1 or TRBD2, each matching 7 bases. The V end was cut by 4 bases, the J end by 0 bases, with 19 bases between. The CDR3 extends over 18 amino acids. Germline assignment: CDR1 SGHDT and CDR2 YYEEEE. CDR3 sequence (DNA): TGTGCCAGCAGCGCCTTGACAGGGCTAGCGGCGAACACCGGGGAGCTGTTTTTT. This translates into CASSALTGLAANTGELFF. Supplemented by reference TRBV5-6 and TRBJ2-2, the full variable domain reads DAGVTQSPTHLIKTRGQQVTLRCSPKSGHDTVSWYQQALGQGPQFIFQYYEEEERQRGNFPDRFSGHQFPNYSSELNVNALLLGDSALYLCASSALTGLAANTGELFFGEGSRLTVL.

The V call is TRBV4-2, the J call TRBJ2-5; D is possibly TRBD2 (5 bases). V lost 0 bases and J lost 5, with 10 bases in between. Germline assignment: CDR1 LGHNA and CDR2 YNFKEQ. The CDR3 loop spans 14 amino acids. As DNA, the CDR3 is TGTGCCAGCAGCCAAGACGGGGATCGGGAGACCCAGTACTTC. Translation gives CASSQDGDRETQYF.

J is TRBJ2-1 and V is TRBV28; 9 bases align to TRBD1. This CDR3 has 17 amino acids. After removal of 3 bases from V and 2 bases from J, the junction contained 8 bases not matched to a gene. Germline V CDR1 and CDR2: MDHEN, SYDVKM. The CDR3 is CASSFLPGQGAYNEQFF. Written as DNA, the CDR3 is TGTGCCAGCAGTTTTTTACCGGGACAGGGAGCCTACAATGAGCAGTTCTTC.

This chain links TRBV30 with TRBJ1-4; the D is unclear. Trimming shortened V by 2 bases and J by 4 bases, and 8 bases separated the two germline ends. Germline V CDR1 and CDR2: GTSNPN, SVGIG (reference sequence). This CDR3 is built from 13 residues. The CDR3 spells CAWSTELNEKLFF. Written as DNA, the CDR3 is TGTGCCTGGAGTACAGAGCTTAATGAAAAACTGTTTTTT.

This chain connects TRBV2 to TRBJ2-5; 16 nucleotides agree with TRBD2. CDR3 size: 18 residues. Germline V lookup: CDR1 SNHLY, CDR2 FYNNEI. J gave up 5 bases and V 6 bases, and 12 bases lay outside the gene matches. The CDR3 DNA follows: TGTGCCAGCAGCACGGGACTAGCGGGAGGGCCGTCTGGGGAGACCCAGTACTTC. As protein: CASSTGLAGGPSGETQYF.

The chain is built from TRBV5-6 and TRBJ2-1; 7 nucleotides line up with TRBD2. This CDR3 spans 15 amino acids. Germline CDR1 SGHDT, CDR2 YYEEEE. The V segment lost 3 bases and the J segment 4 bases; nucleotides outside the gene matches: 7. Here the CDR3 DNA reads TGTGCCAGCAGCTGGGTGGCTAGCGGTTACAATGAGCAGTTCTTC. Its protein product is CASSWVASGYNEQFF.

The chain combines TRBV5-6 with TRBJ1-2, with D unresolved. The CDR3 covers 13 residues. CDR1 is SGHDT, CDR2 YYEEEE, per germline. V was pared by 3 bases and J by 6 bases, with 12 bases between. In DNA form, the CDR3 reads TGTGCCAGCAGCTCCCTGCTTGGGGATGGCTACACCTTC. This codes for CASSSLLGDGYTF.

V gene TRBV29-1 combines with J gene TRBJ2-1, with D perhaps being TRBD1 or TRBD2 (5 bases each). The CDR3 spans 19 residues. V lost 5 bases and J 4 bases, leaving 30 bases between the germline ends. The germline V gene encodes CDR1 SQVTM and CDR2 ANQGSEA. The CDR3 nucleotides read TGCAGCGTTTTAGTTCCTCAGGAAAGGAGACCGGGACCTTACAATGAGCAGTTCTTC. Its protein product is CSVLVPQERRPGPYNEQFF.

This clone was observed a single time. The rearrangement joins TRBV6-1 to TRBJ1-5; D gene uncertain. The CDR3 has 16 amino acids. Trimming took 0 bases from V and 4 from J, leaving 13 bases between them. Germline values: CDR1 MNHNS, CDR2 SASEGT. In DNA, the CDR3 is TGTGCCAGCAGTGAAGCTCTCGAACTGGGGAATCAGCCCCAGCATTTT. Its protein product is CASSEALELGNQPQHF.

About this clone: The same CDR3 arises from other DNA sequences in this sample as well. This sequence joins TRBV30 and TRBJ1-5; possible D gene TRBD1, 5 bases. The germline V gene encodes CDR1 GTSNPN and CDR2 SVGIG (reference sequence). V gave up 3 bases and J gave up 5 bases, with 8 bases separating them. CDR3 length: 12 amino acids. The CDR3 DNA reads TGTGCCTGGAGCGGGGGGGATCAGCCCCAGCATTTT. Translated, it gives CAWSGGDQPQHF.

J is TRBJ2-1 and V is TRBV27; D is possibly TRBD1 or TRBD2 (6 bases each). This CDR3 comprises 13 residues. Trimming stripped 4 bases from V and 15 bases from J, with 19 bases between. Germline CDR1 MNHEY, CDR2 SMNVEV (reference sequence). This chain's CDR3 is CASSSVDSPGRFF. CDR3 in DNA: TGTGCCAGCAGTTCCGTGGACAGCCCCGGGAGGTTCTTC.

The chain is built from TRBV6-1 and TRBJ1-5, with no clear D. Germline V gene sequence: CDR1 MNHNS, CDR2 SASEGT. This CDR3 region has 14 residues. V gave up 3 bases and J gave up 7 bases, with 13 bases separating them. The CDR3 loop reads CASSDMRVGQPQHF. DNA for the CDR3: TGTGCCAGCAGTGATATGAGGGTTGGCCAGCCCCAGCATTTT.